This T cell receptor beta chain was documented in a study of OX40 agonist ivuxolimab in advanced cancers. Study-level information: Allowance was made for prior anti-PD-1, anti-PD-L1 or anti-CTLA-4 therapy, and about 40% had some.

Between the trimmed V and J ends, which lost 0 bases and 1 base, there was a span of 12 bases. This CDR3 spans 16 amino acids. Per the germline V gene, CDR1 is SGHRS and CDR2 is YFSETQ. Here immunoSEQ multiplex PCR was the method, and the copy in TCRdb shows in-frame clones only, minus some. The data show 60,000 to 85,000 clones, about nine tenths seen once. The chain recombines TRBV5-1 with TRBJ2-3, with a tentative D call TRBD2 (7 bases). This receptor was taken from an adult with an advanced solid tumor such as melanoma, head and neck, liver or kidney cancer. Specimen: CD4+ or CD8+ T cells sorted from blood, collected in a trial of the OX40 agonist ivuxolimab. CDR3 loop: CASSLEGGAGTDTQYF. The DNA of the CDR3 is TGCGCCAGCAGCTTGGAAGGGGGGGCGGGCACAGATACGCAGTATTTT. Filled out from reference TRBV5-1 and TRBJ2-3, the complete variable domain reads KAGVTQTPRYLIKTRGQQVTLSCSPISGHRSVSWYQQTPGQGLQFLFEYFSETQRNKGNFPGRFSGRQFSNSRSEMNVSTLELGDSALYLCASSLEGGAGTDTQYFGPGTRLTVL.